Each of the 14 T cell receptor beta chains below was sequenced from the same sample in a study of blood T cell repertoires in COVID-19. Profiling relied on immunoSEQ multiplex PCR, and the TCRdb table lists in-frame clones only, not all of them. The table records hundreds of thousands of clones, more than 70% of them present only once. Sample: peripheral blood. Receptor source: an elderly woman with COVID-19, enrolled during active disease.

The chain couples TRBV18 to TRBJ1-5, with D uncertain. Germline lookup yields CDR1 KGHSH and CDR2 LQKENI. The V and J ends lost 1 base and 2 bases respectively, with 9 bases between them. The CDR3 has 15 amino acids. The CDR3 region is CASSPLSGGNQPQHF. The CDR3 nucleotides read TGTGCCAGCTCACCACTTTCGGGAGGCAATCAGCCCCAGCATTTT.

The genes are TRBV13 and TRBJ1-6; TRBD1 might be the D (6 bases). Trimming shortened V by 4 bases and J by 9 bases, and 16 bases separated the two germline ends. Germline V lookup: CDR1 PRHDT, CDR2 FYEKMQ (reference sequence). The CDR3 is 15 amino acids. The CDR3 sequence is CASSSRLGAGSPLHF. CDR3 nucleotide sequence: TGTGCCAGCAGCTCAAGACTGGGGGCGGGTTCACCCCTCCACTTT. The full variable domain, rest sourced from reference TRBV13 and TRBJ1-6, is AAGVIQSPRHLIKEKRETATLKCYPIPRHDTVYWYQQGPGQDPQFLISFYEKMQSDKGSIPDRFSAQQFSDYHSELNMSSLELGDSALYFCASSSRLGAGSPLHFGNGTRLTVT.

The CDR3 DNA reads as TGTGCCAGCAGTTACCGGGGGGGGAATGAAAAACTGTTTTTT. This gives the protein CASSYRGGNEKLFF. The rearrangement links TRBV6-5 to TRBJ1-4; D is perhaps TRBD1 (5 bases). V shed 2 bases and J shed 5 bases, with 9 bases lying between them. CDR1 is MNHEY, CDR2 SVGAGI, per germline. The CDR3 contains 14 residues.

The chain joins TRBV18 to TRBJ2-1, with TRBD1 matching over 7 bases. This CDR3 region has 13 residues. Germline assignment: CDR1 KGHSH and CDR2 LQKENI. Trimming cost V 9 bases and J 4 bases; bases outside gene matches: 6. CDR3 in amino acids: CASGTDTYNEQFF. The CDR3 DNA is TGTGCCAGTGGGACAGATACATACAATGAGCAGTTCTTC.

J is TRBJ2-3 and V is TRBV7-6; weak D call: TRBD2 (5 bases). The germline gives CDR1 SGHVS, CDR2 FNYEAQ. Between the trimmed V and J ends, which lost 5 bases and 9 bases, there was a span of 12 bases. The CDR3 is made up of 12 amino acids. The CDR3 protein is CASSPSRGTQYF. DNA of the CDR3: TGTGCCAGCAGCCCATCAAGAGGGACGCAGTATTTT.

V usage is TRBV2 and J usage is TRBJ1-1; 7 bases align to TRBD1. Germline V gene sequence: CDR1 SNHLY, CDR2 FYNNEI. The J segment lost 4 bases and the V segment lost 5 bases, leaving 4 bases of the junction unmatched. The CDR3 runs 13 residues. CDR3 bases: TGTGCCAGCAGTACAGGGGACGGCACTGAAGCTTTCTTT. It yields the protein CASSTGDGTEAFF.

V and J are TRBV3-1 (or the pseudogene TRBV3-2) and TRBJ1-6, with D tentatively TRBD1 (5 bases). The germline V gene encodes CDR1 LGHDT and CDR2 YNNKEL (reference sequence). Trimming removed 6 bases at V and 6 bases at J, with 15 bases between. This CDR3 comprises 15 residues. This CDR3 reads CASSQDTLLNSPLHF. CDR3 DNA sequence: TGTGCCAGCAGTCAGGACACGTTGCTTAATTCACCCCTCCACTTT.

The chain carries TRBV19 and TRBJ1-2; TRBD1 agrees at 12 bases. CDR1 LNHDA and CDR2 SQIVND come from the germline V gene (reference sequence). V lost 7 bases and J lost 4; bases outside the gene matches: 10. The CDR3 contains 16 residues. The CDR3 coding sequence is TGTGCCAGTAAAGGGACAGGGGGCGTAAGTCTCTATGGCTACACCTTC. Amino acids: CASKGTGGVSLYGYTF.

This sequence joins TRBV28 and TRBJ1-5; 11 bases fit TRBD1. Germline CDR1 reads MDHEN; CDR2 reads SYDVKM. V lost 5 bases, J lost 6 bases, and 9 bases stayed unmatched. This CDR3 spans 16 amino acids. This CDR3 is CASSPRKGQGAQPQHF. In nucleotides, the CDR3 is TGTGCCAGCAGTCCTCGAAAAGGACAGGGGGCTCAGCCCCAGCATTTT.

The rearrangement joins TRBV7-2 to TRBJ2-7; 9 bases line up with TRBD1. CDR3 length equals 15 residues. V lost 4 bases, J lost 0 bases, and 4 bases stayed unmatched. Per germline, CDR1 SGHTA and CDR2 FQGNSA. The CDR3 nucleotides read TGTGCCAGCAGCTCCGGGACAGGGACCTCCTACGAGCAGTACTTC. Protein product: CASSSGTGTSYEQYF.

V is TRBV3-1 (or the pseudogene TRBV3-2) and J is TRBJ2-2; TRBD1 matches 10 bases. There are 16 residues in the CDR3. V was clipped by 4 bases and J by 3 bases; unmatched bases: 5. Germline CDR1 reads LGHDT; CDR2 reads YNNKEL (reference sequence). The CDR3 here is CASSPPGQGYTGELFF. The CDR3 DNA reads as TGTGCCAGCAGCCCTCCGGGACAGGGGTACACCGGGGAGCTGTTTTTT.

The V call is TRBV19, the J call TRBJ2-5; the match to TRBD2 covers 9 bases. The J segment lost 5 bases and the V segment lost 3 bases, leaving 16 bases of the junction unmatched. Germline lookup yields CDR1 LNHDA and CDR2 SQIVND (reference sequence). The CDR3 length is 18 residues. CDR3 sequence: CASSIDYTRGGAAETQYF. DNA for the CDR3: TGTGCCAGTAGTATCGATTATACTCGCGGGGGGGCCGCTGAGACCCAGTACTTC.

V is TRBV6-5 and J is TRBJ1-4, with a weak D call TRBD1 (5 bases). V was trimmed by 8 bases and J by 1 base, leaving 11 bases between them. Germline V gives CDR1 MNHEY, CDR2 SVGAGI. This CDR3 spans 14 amino acids. The CDR3 DNA sequence: TGTGCCAGCGGTTCGGGACTAACTAATGAAAAACTGTTTTTT. It yields the protein CASGSGLTNEKLFF.

The chain uses TRBV15 and TRBJ2-1; the match to TRBD2 covers 11 bases. V was clipped by 5 bases and J by 7 bases; unmatched bases: 10. This CDR3 has 16 amino acids. The germline V gene encodes CDR1 LNHNV and CDR2 YYDKDF (reference sequence). The CDR3 loop reads CATSGPSGGRGNEQFF. CDR3 DNA: TGTGCCACCAGCGGCCCTAGCGGGGGGCGGGGTAATGAGCAGTTCTTC.